This TCR beta chain comes out of a study of blood T cell repertoires in COVID-19. Across the study: Sites in the United States, Italy and Spain provided acute and convalescent COVID-19 samples.

This clone was counted a few times. The CDR3 runs to 16 residues. V was pared by 5 bases and J by 7 bases, with 23 bases between. Looked up from germline, CDR1 is MNHEY and CDR2 is SMNVEV (reference sequence). Per the original methods: Reference gene primers were amplified, and this amplification served to estimate nucleated cell counts. Clones were read by immunoSEQ multiplex PCR, and TCRdb kept only the in-frame ones, dropping some. That table furnishes V, J and clone size, whereas the DNA furnished D and trimming. The sample carries fewer than 300,000 clones, approximately 91% recorded once. Sequenced input: PBMCs or T cells enriched from blood (not recorded which). The chain couples TRBV27 to TRBJ1-2; D is unresolved. This TCR derives from a woman aged 40 to 50 with acute COVID-19. The CDR3 DNA is TGTGCCAGCAGTCCCACAGTTCTGACAAGAACGGCTGGCTACACCTTC. Amino acid sequence: CASSPTVLTRTAGYTF.